The 28 T cell receptor beta chains given below trace back to one sample, sequenced in a study of glioma-infiltrating T cells after dendritic cell vaccination. Produced via immunoSEQ multiplex PCR; TCRdb's table is partial and in-frame only. The sample comprises roughly 83,000 clones, about nine tenths of which are singletons, and 15% to 19% rests with the top ten. Source: blood, taken before dendritic cell vaccination. These receptors were collected from a human donor with glioblastoma.

The chain carries TRBV7-9 and TRBJ1-5; no definite D call. The CDR3 runs to 14 residues. Germline CDR1 is SEHNR and CDR2 is FQNEAQ (reference sequence). Trimming pared 3 bases from V and 0 bases from J, leaving 6 bases between. CDR3 bases: TGTGCCAGCAGCTTGGCAAATAGCAATCAGCCCCAGCATTTT. Its protein is CASSLANSNQPQHF.

The chain recombines TRBV5-6 with TRBJ2-1, with TRBD2 identical over 10 bases. Germline trimming cut 4 bases from V and 3 bases from J; bases unmatched to any gene: 1. In germline, CDR1 is SGHDT, CDR2 YYEEEE. The CDR3 sequence is 14 residues long. CDR3 sequence (DNA): TGTGCCAGCAGCACTAGCGGGGTCTACAATGAGCAGTTCTTC. Protein product: CASSTSGVYNEQFF.

The chain couples TRBV30 to TRBJ2-7; D may be TRBD2 (6 bases). The CDR3 is 14 amino acids. Per the germline V gene, CDR1 is GTSNPN and CDR2 is SVGIG (reference sequence). Deletions cut 4 bases from V and 1 base from J, with 14 bases between. The DNA of the CDR3 is TGTGCCTGGAACCTTCGGGACTCTTCCTACGAGCAGTACTTC. Its translation: CAWNLRDSSYEQYF.

This chain connects TRBV19 to TRBJ1-5, with D perhaps TRBD1 (6 bases). This CDR3 has 16 residues. The V end lost 8 bases, the J end lost 0 bases, and 17 bases lay between the germline ends. In germline, CDR1 is LNHDA, CDR2 SQIVND (reference sequence). CDR3 protein: CASQGGGGYSNQPQHF. The CDR3 DNA reads TGTGCCAGTCAGGGAGGGGGGGGCTATAGCAATCAGCCCCAGCATTTT.

V and J are TRBV2 and TRBJ2-5; a weak D match, TRBD2 (5 bases). Trimming pared 6 bases from V and 1 base from J, leaving 12 bases between. Germline loops: CDR1 SNHLY, CDR2 FYNNEI. CDR3 size: 14 residues. CDR3 coding DNA: TGTGCCAGCAGGGAGGAACGCATCCAAGAGACCCAGTACTTC. Translated: CASREERIQETQYF.

This clone was seen a handful of times. Other DNA sequences in this sample translate to the same CDR3. The chain carries TRBV2 and TRBJ2-7, with 10 positions matching TRBD1. This CDR3 contains 12 residues. J was trimmed by 7 bases and V by 4 bases; bases with no gene match: 1. The germline CDR1 and CDR2 sequences are SNHLY and FYNNEI. The CDR3 nucleotides are TGTGCCAGCAGTGGGACAGGGGGGGAGCAGTACTTC. Its protein product is CASSGTGGEQYF.

The chain joins TRBV5-1 to TRBJ2-5, with TRBD1 as a possible D gene (6 bases). Trimming shortened V by 2 bases and J by 1 base, and 12 bases separated the two germline ends. CDR1 is SGHRS, CDR2 YFSETQ, per germline. The CDR3 is 15 residues long. CDR3 coding DNA: TGCGCCAGCAGCTTTGGGGGCCGAGGCCAAGAGACCCAGTACTTC. It specifies CASSFGGRGQETQYF.

The CDR3 is CASSRDGTVRYGYTF. In DNA form, the CDR3 reads TGTGCCAGTAGTAGAGACGGGACAGTTCGATATGGCTACACCTTC. V is TRBV19 and J is TRBJ1-2; TRBD1 matches at 7 bases. The CDR3 runs 15 residues. V lost 4 bases, J lost 5 bases, and 10 bases stayed unmatched. Germline CDR1 reads LNHDA; CDR2 reads SQIVND (reference sequence).

The genes are TRBV7-9 and TRBJ2-7, with TRBD1 matching 9 bases. V lost 5 bases, J lost 3 bases, and 8 bases stayed unmatched. Germline CDR1 and CDR2: SEHNR and FQNEAQ (reference sequence). The CDR3 runs to 15 residues. CDR3 in amino acids: CASSARTGDIYEQYF. CDR3 sequence (DNA): TGTGCCAGCAGCGCCCGGACAGGGGATATCTACGAGCAGTACTTC. The full variable domain, with the rest looked up from reference TRBV7-9 and TRBJ2-7, is DTGVSQNPRHKITKRGQNVTFRCDPISEHNRLYWYRQTLGQGPEFLTYFQNEAQLEKSRLLSDRFSAERPKGSFSTLEIQRTEQGDSAMYLCASSARTGDIYEQYFGPGTRLTVT.

This clone showed up just a few times. The chain has TRBV19 and TRBJ2-3, with 7 bases fitting TRBD2. Germline CDR1 LNHDA, CDR2 SQIVND (reference sequence). This CDR3 is built from 17 residues. V lost 1 base to trimming and J lost 2 bases; unmatched junction nucleotides: 9. CDR3 sequence (DNA): TGTGCCAGTAGTATAGGTCGAGGACTAGAATACACAGATACGCAGTATTTT. This sequence encodes CASSIGRGLEYTDTQYF.

The V and J genes are TRBV7-6 and TRBJ1-5; D is perhaps TRBD1 (6 bases). This CDR3 is 13 amino acids long. The V gene's germline CDR1 is SGHVS and CDR2 FNYEAQ. The V end was cut by 9 bases, the J end by 1 base, with 10 bases between. CDR3 DNA sequence: TGTGCCAGTTCGGGACAAAGCAATCAGCCCCAGCATTTT. Amino acid sequence: CASSGQSNQPQHF.

The chain recombines TRBV28 with TRBJ1-2; possibly TRBD1 for D (6 bases). Per the germline V gene, CDR1 is MDHEN and CDR2 is SYDVKM. V lost 4 bases, J lost 7 bases, and 10 bases lay in between. This CDR3 comprises 12 residues. The CDR3 sequence: CASSSTGSGYTF. The CDR3 DNA reads TGTGCCAGCAGTTCAACAGGGAGTGGCTACACCTTC.

The genes are TRBV9 and TRBJ2-1, with 12 bases matching TRBD1. Germline V gene sequence: CDR1 SGDLS, CDR2 YYNGEE. V lost 4 bases, J lost 6 bases, and 8 bases stayed unmatched. The CDR3 extends over 16 amino acids. The CDR3 sequence is CASSPWGQGAGNEQFF. In DNA, the CDR3 is TGTGCCAGCAGCCCATGGGGACAGGGGGCTGGCAATGAGCAGTTCTTC.

The chain couples TRBV7-9 to TRBJ2-7; no clear D. CDR1 and CDR2 (germline): SEHNR, FQNEAQ (reference sequence). V shed 3 bases and J shed 0 bases, with 9 bases lying between them. The length of the CDR3 is 14 residues. This CDR3 is CASSLAVASYEQYF. The DNA of the CDR3 is TGTGCCAGCAGCTTGGCAGTGGCCTCCTACGAGCAGTACTTC.

This clone has more than one count but fewer than ten. The V gene is TRBV7-9, the J gene TRBJ1-5, with a tentative D call TRBD1 (5 bases). V gave up 2 bases and J gave up 3 bases, with 8 bases separating them. The CDR3 extends over 14 amino acids. Germline CDR1 is SEHNR and CDR2 is FQNEAQ (reference sequence). CDR3 DNA: TGTGCCAGCAGCTTACCGACAGACAATCAGCCCCAGCATTTT. Translation gives CASSLPTDNQPQHF.

The chain joins TRBV5-4 to TRBJ1-1; 10 bases align to TRBD1. V shed 4 bases and J 8 bases; nucleotides not matched to a gene: 14. This CDR3 is built from 16 residues. Germline-derived CDR1 and CDR2 are SGHNT and YYREEE (reference sequence). This CDR3 reads CASSTGRDRGLLEAFF. In nucleotides, the CDR3 is TGTGCCAGCAGCACCGGGAGGGACAGGGGACTCCTCGAAGCTTTCTTT.

The rearrangement joins TRBV29-1 to TRBJ1-2; the match to TRBD1 covers 8 bases. CDR3 length: 13 residues. V shed 4 bases, J shed 4 bases, and the junction held 5 bases outside the gene matches. Per germline, CDR1 SQVTM and CDR2 ANQGSEA. The CDR3 coding sequence is TGCAGCGTTGTCGGACAGGGTATCTATGGCTACACCTTC. It encodes CSVVGQGIYGYTF.

The chain links TRBV5-1 to TRBJ2-3, with D tentatively TRBD2 (6 bases). The CDR3 is 18 amino acids. Trimming left V 5 bases short and J 3 bases short, with 25 bases between. The germline V gene encodes CDR1 SGHRS and CDR2 YFSETQ. DNA of the CDR3: TGCGCCAGCAGATCCGGCCTCATGACTAGTTTGGGTACAGATACGCAGTATTTT. It specifies CASRSGLMTSLGTDTQYF.

DNA of the CDR3: TGTGCCAGCCCCCCCGCCGGGACAGGGGGCCGCTACGAGCAGTACTTC. This codes for CASPPAGTGGRYEQYF. The genes are TRBV27 and TRBJ2-7, with TRBD1 matching over 12 bases. The V and J ends lost 8 bases and 3 bases, in that order; junction bases with no gene match: 11. Germline lookup yields CDR1 MNHEY and CDR2 SMNVEV (reference sequence). This CDR3 is built from 16 residues.

The rearrangement uses TRBV4-1 and TRBJ2-7; 12 bases match TRBD2. Germline assignment: CDR1 MGHRA and CDR2 YSYEKL. The trim removed 0 bases at V and 1 base at J, leaving 10 bases unmatched. The CDR3 is made up of 19 amino acids. The CDR3, as DNA: TGCGCCAGCAGCCAAGATCTGACTAGCGGGAGATTGTGGTCCTACGAGCAGTACTTC. It translates to CASSQDLTSGRLWSYEQYF.

The chain uses TRBV27 and TRBJ2-2; 9 bases are a match to TRBD2. Looked up from germline, CDR1 is MNHEY and CDR2 is SMNVEV (reference sequence). CDR3 size: 16 residues. With 5 bases clipped from V and 0 bases from J, the junction kept 4 bases outside the gene matches. CDR3 sequence: CASSISGSPNTGELFF. As DNA, the CDR3 is TGTGCCAGCAGTATTAGCGGGAGCCCGAACACCGGGGAGCTGTTTTTT.

This chain joins TRBV29-1 and TRBJ2-7; D is possibly TRBD1 (6 bases). The V end was cut by 3 bases, the J end by 3 bases, with 9 bases between. The germline CDR1 and CDR2 sequences are SQVTM and ANQGSEA. This CDR3 is built from 12 residues. Here the CDR3 reads CSVEADSYEQYF. For the CDR3, the DNA is TGCAGCGTTGAGGCGGACAGCTACGAGCAGTACTTC.

This sequence joins TRBV7-7 and TRBJ1-2; 7 bases match TRBD1. The trim removed 5 bases at V and 2 bases at J, leaving 17 bases unmatched. The CDR3 is 18 residues long. Germline V lookup: CDR1 SSHAT, CDR2 FNYEAQ (reference sequence). This CDR3 reads CASSQTDRVFYSNYGYTF. The CDR3 nucleotides are TGTGCCAGCAGCCAGACCGACAGGGTCTTTTATTCAAACTATGGCTACACCTTC.

The chain has TRBV13 and TRBJ2-5; D not certain. The CDR3 totals 14 residues. CDR1 and CDR2 (germline): PRHDT, FYEKMQ (reference sequence). The V end was cut by 2 bases, the J end by 5 bases, with 12 bases between. The CDR3: CASSLFKLVETQYF. The CDR3 nucleotides are TGTGCCAGCAGCTTATTCAAACTGGTGGAGACCCAGTACTTC.

This chain connects TRBV5-6 to TRBJ2-1; D is undetermined. Germline V gives CDR1 SGHDT, CDR2 YYEEEE. V was trimmed by 2 bases and J by 2 bases, leaving 2 bases between them. The CDR3 loop spans 12 amino acids. The CDR3 DNA reads TGTGCCAGCAGCTTCGCCTACAATGAGCAGTTCTTC. It translates to CASSFAYNEQFF.

The chain combines TRBV2 with TRBJ2-1; 7 positions match TRBD1. CDR3 length: 15 amino acids. V lost 5 bases, J lost 5 bases, and 9 bases stayed unmatched. Germline CDR1 reads SNHLY; CDR2 reads FYNNEI. The CDR3 sequence: CASSNEGAVNNEQFF. The CDR3 DNA is TGTGCCAGCAGTAACGAGGGGGCAGTAAACAATGAGCAGTTCTTC.

The chain employs TRBV5-4 and TRBJ2-3, with TRBD2 matching 9 bases. The J segment lost 0 bases and the V segment lost 0 bases, leaving 11 bases of the junction unmatched. CDR3 length equals 19 residues. Per the germline V gene, CDR1 is SGHNT and CDR2 is YYREEE (reference sequence). The CDR3 DNA is TGTGCCAGCAGCTTGGTTCGGATGGTAGCGGGGGTTAGCACAGATACGCAGTATTTT. Protein product: CASSLVRMVAGVSTDTQYF.

The rearrangement links TRBV6-1 to TRBJ1-3, with D possibly being TRBD1 (6 bases). This CDR3 has 14 residues. The V gene's germline CDR1 is MNHNS and CDR2 SASEGT. V was pared by 7 bases and J by 4 bases, with 14 bases between. Here the CDR3 DNA reads TGTGCCAGCAACAACGGGGGGCTAGGAAACACCATATATTTT. It encodes CASNNGGLGNTIYF.